The clone carrying this TCR beta chain was seen more than once but under ten times. The sample is drawn from a study of blood T cell repertoires in COVID-19. Study context: There were acute and convalescent COVID-19 samples, and they came from the United States, Italy and Spain. The cDNA or gDNA used as material had been derived from T cells, B-cell-depleted T cells, or PBMCs.

In the original workflow: By means of reference gene primer amplification, nucleated cell counts were estimated. Clones were read by immunoSEQ multiplex PCR, and TCRdb kept only the in-frame ones, dropping some. V and J calls plus clone size are reproduced from that table; the DNA served to infer D and trimming. The profile shows approximately 150,000 clones, roughly 85% of them singletons. Germline loops: CDR1 SGHNT, CDR2 YYREEE (reference sequence). V lost 4 bases and J 3 bases, leaving 16 bases between the germline ends. The CDR3 covers 15 residues. The sample was peripheral blood. V usage is TRBV5-4 and J usage is TRBJ1-1; D possibly corresponds to TRBD1 (5 bases). This sequence was found in a human donor with acute or convalescent COVID-19. The donor label of this sample is uncertain. This CDR3 reads CASSPGGARDTEAFF. In nucleotides, the CDR3 is TGTGCCAGCAGCCCGGGCGGGGCCCGGGACACTGAAGCTTTCTTT.